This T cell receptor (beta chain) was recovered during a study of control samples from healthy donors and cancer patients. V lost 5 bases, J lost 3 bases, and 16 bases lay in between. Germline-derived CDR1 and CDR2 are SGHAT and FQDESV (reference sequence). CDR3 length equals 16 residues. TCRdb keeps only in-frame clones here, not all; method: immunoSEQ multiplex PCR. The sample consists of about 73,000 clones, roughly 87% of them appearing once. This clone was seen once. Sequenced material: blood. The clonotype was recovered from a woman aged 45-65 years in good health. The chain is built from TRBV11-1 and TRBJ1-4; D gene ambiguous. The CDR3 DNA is TGTGCCAGCAGCGGTTACGCGGAATCAGCTAATGAAAAACTGTTTTTT. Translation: CASSGYAESANEKLFF.